This is a list of T cell receptor beta chains from one sample in a study of blood T cell repertoires in COVID-19. Assay: immunoSEQ multiplex PCR; the TCRdb copy retains only in-frame clones and omits some. The table records about 200,000 clones, approximately 83% of them present only once. Sequencing used PBMCs or T cells enriched from blood (not recorded which). These receptors were obtained from a woman aged 35 to 49 with acute COVID-19. CDR3s include the opening cysteine and the closing phenylalanine or tryptophan.

v_call cdr3_aa
TRBV5-4 CASSFTGGGYGYTF
TRBV4-3 CASSPGLAVSYEQYF
TRBV27 CASSPHGTEHNEQFF
TRBV19 CASSIVTPRSNQPQHF
TRBV3-1/TRBV3-2 CASSQTPRVYEQYF
TRBV12-3/TRBV12-4 CASSLYPNTEAFF
TRBV13 CASSLGRRDTQYF
TRBV29-1 CSVSRDSDSPLHF
TRBV28 CASSLWAAQFPVQYF
TRBV3-1/TRBV3-2 CASSQVIGGYNTGELFF
TRBV12-3/TRBV12-4 CASSLLGPDTQYF
TRBV11-3 CASSPRQGETYEQYF
TRBV28 CASSPWTSGRYNEQFF
TRBV24-1 CATRGQGDSPLHF
TRBV5-8 CASSRGVRENTEAFF
TRBV27 CASRGTSGRALGYEQYF
TRBV10-3 CAISENRGTSEQYF
TRBV3-1/TRBV3-2 CASSQDPGAGISTDTQYF
TRBV30 CAWSNTRNTEAFF
TRBV19 CASSPLAGEGDTQYF
TRBV18 CASSPAASGSPLHF
TRBV12-5 CASGLSGYNSPLHF
TRBV27 CASSPTPGNIQYF
TRBV6-5 CASSYSSSAGNTEAFF
TRBV6-2/TRBV6-3 CASSLNRGFASAAGQFF
TRBV2 CACLNEGADTQYF
TRBV5-8 CASRGAGISRNQPQHF
TRBV2 CASRGGLASYNEQFF
TRBV9 CASSVTPLGQGAGAFF
TRBV11-2 CASSLVRLAGYQETQYF
TRBV10-2 CASSDAGVSTDEQFF
TRBV18 CASSTQGYQETQYF
TRBV28 CASSSAGSSETQYF
TRBV14 CASSQVRVGANVLTF
TRBV28 CASTRWAGVGTDTQYF
TRBV7-6 CASTPGGETQYF
TRBV29-1 CSVRGGTAPYEQYF
TRBV5-4 CASSSDRGSNYGYTF
TRBV7-9 CASSFAGAGANVLTF
TRBV28 CASSLMRGTGELFF
TRBV2 CAGLEQGIMNTEAFF
TRBV28 CASSTTQGIGNTIYF
TRBV4-3 CASSHGGNNQPQHF
TRBV21-1 CASSKGLCGTQETQYF
TRBV6-6 CASSSRGYANTGELFF
TRBV7-8 CASSLGGLAGREETQYF
TRBV18 CASSSSGGGTRADTQYF
TRBV9 CASSTRDRGQHTGELFF
TRBV3-1/TRBV3-2 CASSQGSHSVSQETQYF
TRBV5-8 CASSLDRGSMNTEAFF
TRBV11-3 CASSLGPDRGRYGYTF
TRBV19 CASSTVISNQPQHF